This T cell receptor (beta chain) appears in the sequencing data of a study of T cell repertoires in cytomegalovirus infection. Study-level points and caveats: The ex vivo response was dominated by HLA-C-restricted CMV-specific TCR beta clonotypes.

This clonotype was seen a handful of times. As yet, its antigen is unknown. With 5 bases clipped from V and 8 bases from J, the junction kept 5 bases outside the gene matches. The V gene's germline CDR1 is SGHTA and CDR2 FQGNSA. The CDR3 covers 14 residues. MiXCR was run by TCRdb on the reads, yielding one entry per CDR3 protein. The sample carries 150,000 to 200,000 distinct CDR3 sequences, roughly 27% recorded once. The TCR was taken from a human donor in good health (CMV status not recorded). Some clones in this sample may be carry-over from other donors' samples. The J gene is TRBJ1-6, the V gene TRBV7-2; 8 bases agree with TRBD1. The sample taken for sequencing was PBMCs. The CDR3 loop is CASSPEDRDSPLHF. The CDR3 DNA reads as TGTGCCAGCAGCCCCGAGGACAGGGATTCACCCCTCCACTTT.